This T cell receptor (beta chain) came from a study of T cells in Graves' hyperthyroidism and ophthalmopathy. Study-wide results and limits: A 13 V-J model separated ophthalmopathy from stable hyperthyroidism.

In its sample, this clonotype was seen many times. As yet, its antigen is unknown. Template material for amplifying TCR beta CDR3 regions consisted of RNA transcripts. First-round RT-PCR with HTBI primers amplified the TCR CDR3 region. TCRdb re-called the multiplex PCR reads through MiXCR, storing one row per CDR3 protein. The data show more than 350,000 distinct CDR3 sequences, with just under 15% seen just once and around a third held by the top ten. Patients counted as stable if ophthalmopathy did not develop within 18 months. This receptor was obtained from a woman in her twenties or thirties with Graves' hyperthyroidism. Sequencing input: blood.

Here the CDR3 reads CASSSGSRWVSTDTQYF. CDR3 sequence (DNA): TGCGCCAGCAGCTCTGGCTCGCGTTGGGTTAGTACAGATACGCAGTATTTT. The chain has TRBV5-1 and TRBJ2-3; D is undetermined. V was clipped by 3 bases and J by 3 bases, with 20 bases between them. Per germline, CDR1 SGHRS and CDR2 YFSETQ. CDR3 size: 17 residues.